These T cell receptor beta chains were read from a single sample in a study of T cells in Graves' hyperthyroidism and ophthalmopathy. TCRdb processed the multiplex PCR reads anew with MiXCR; each CDR3 protein has one entry. The profile shows 550,000 to 600,000 distinct CDR3 sequences, around 14% of them singletons. The sample comprised blood. These receptors were taken from a woman between 18 and 30 years old with Graves' ophthalmopathy. Each CDR3 is given with its conserved first and last residue. D genes are given only for firm matches. Size is stated for part of the rows, as once, few or many counts, or as a class when the clone is expanded.

>few|TRBD1|TRBJ2-3|TRBV7-9
TGTGCCAGCAGCCCCGACAGGGGGCGACTCACAGATACGCAGTATTTT
CASSPDRGRLTDTQYF
>many|TRBD1|TRBJ2-5|TRBV6-5
TGTGCCAGCAGTTACTCGGGGACAGGGAGGGTGGGGACCCAGTACTTC
CASSYSGTGRVGTQYF
>few|.|TRBJ1-2|TRBV12-5
TGTGCTAGTGGTTTTGAGGGTTATGGCTACACCTTC
CASGFEGYGYTF
>.|.|TRBJ2-1|TRBV7-2
TGTGCCAGCAGCTTAGCGGGCAGGGGCAATGGGCAGTTCTTC
CASSLAGRGNGQFF
>many|.|TRBJ1-1|TRBV11-2
TGTGCCAGCAGCCTCCCCCTCACTGAAGCTTTCTTT
CASSLPLTEAFF
>many|.|TRBJ1-5|TRBV28
TGTGCCAGCAGCTCCGGGGGGAGGGCGGGGGGCAATCAGCCCCAGCATTTT
CASSSGGRAGGNQPQHF
>many|TRBD1|TRBJ2-1|TRBV28
TGTGCCAGCAGTTTACTAGACAGGGGGAGTTACTACAATGAGCAGTTCTTC
CASSLLDRGSYYNEQFF
>few|TRBD2|TRBJ2-1|TRBV9
TGTGCCAGCAGCGGCTTGACTAGCGGGGTGGGTCTTTATGAGCAGTTCTTC
CASSGLTSGVGLYEQFF
>many|.|TRBJ2-1|TRBV27
TGTGCCAGCAGTTTATCGGTGGGTGAAACCTACAATGAGCAGTTCTTC
CASSLSVGETYNEQFF
>many|TRBD2|TRBJ2-7|TRBV19
TGTGCCAGTAGTATGGGGGCGGGAGGCTCCTACGAGCAGTACTTC
CASSMGAGGSYEQYF
>.|TRBD2|TRBJ2-1|TRBV7-2
TGTGCCAGCAGCGCCTCACTAGCGGGAGTCGGTGAGCAGTTCTTC
CASSASLAGVGEQFF
>many|.|TRBJ2-7|TRBV12-3/TRBV12-4
TGTGCCAGCAGTTTCCAGGAGAACTACGAGCAGTACTTC
CASSFQENYEQYF
>few|.|TRBJ2-7|TRBV7-3
TGTGCCAGCAGCTTAAAGGCGAGGGGCGGGAGAGAAAGTGTGGGGGCGTACGAGCAGTACTTC
CASSLKARGGRESVGAYEQYF
>.|TRBD1|TRBJ1-6|TRBV30
TGTGCCTGGAGCCCTCCAGGGGGCTCGGGTTCACCCCTCCACTTT
CAWSPPGGSGSPLHF
>.|TRBD2|TRBJ2-3|TRBV7-6
TGTGCCAGCAGCCGAAGGGCGCAAGGTAGCGGGAGGGTGGGCACAGATACGCAGTATTTT
CASSRRAQGSGRVGTDTQYF
>many|.|TRBJ2-3|TRBV6-1
TGTGCCAGCAGTTATGGGGGCACAGATACGCAGTATTTT
CASSYGGTDTQYF
>.|.|TRBJ2-1|TRBV3-2
TGTGCCAGCAGCCAAGATACTTGGGCTAGCGGGGTTCGTGAGCAGTTCTTC
CASSQDTWASGVREQFF
>.|.|TRBJ2-7|TRBV20-1
TGCAGTGCTAGTAGGTACGAGCAGTACTTC
CSASRYEQYF
>many|.|TRBJ2-6|TRBV2
TGTGCCAGCAGTGAAAGAGGGGCAGGGGCCAACGTCCTGACTTTC
CASSERGAGANVLTF
>many|.|TRBJ1-1|TRBV3-1
TGTGCCAGCAGCCAACGAGGGGAAGCTTTCTTT
CASSQRGEAFF
>.|.|TRBJ1-1|TRBV9
TGTGCCAGCAGCCTATTCGGGACTTCTGACACTGAAGCTTTCTTT
CASSLFGTSDTEAFF
>few|TRBD1|TRBJ1-1|TRBV28
TGTGCCAGCAGTTTAGCCCTGACAGGGCAGGGGCTCTTT
CASSLALTGQGLF
>few|TRBD1|TRBJ2-3|TRBV30
TGTGCCTGCCCTACAGGGGGCTCCGAGGATACGCAGTATTTT
CACPTGGSEDTQYF
>few|TRBD1|TRBJ1-1|TRBV12-3/TRBV12-4
TGTGCCAGCAGTTTTATGGGACAGGGGAACACTGAAGCTTTCTTT
CASSFMGQGNTEAFF
>.|.|TRBJ1-5|TRBV12-5
TGTGCTAGTGGTTTGGTCGGGTTAATAGGTTCTAGCAATCAGCCCCAGCATTTT
CASGLVGLIGSSNQPQHF
>.|TRBD1|TRBJ1-3|TRBV29-1
TGCAGCGTTTTTAAGGGGGCAGGGGGAAACACCATATATTTT
CSVFKGAGGNTIYF
>.|.|TRBJ2-5|TRBV19
TGTGCCAGTACCATGACCCCCGGACGCGGAGAGACCCAGTACTTC
CASTMTPGRGETQYF
>.|.|TRBJ2-5|TRBV4-1
TGCGCCAGCAGCCCCCTGAGTGTGGGGGGGCTTCAAGAGACCCAGTACTTC
CASSPLSVGGLQETQYF
>many|.|TRBJ2-5|TRBV3-1
TGTGCCAGCAGCCAAGGGTCCAGATCAGAGACCCAGTACTTC
CASSQGSRSETQYF
>.|.|TRBJ2-7|TRBV5-5
TGTGCCAGCAGTCGGGACACTCGGGAGCAGTACTTC
CASSRDTREQYF
>.|.|TRBJ2-1|TRBV15
TGTGCCACCAGTGCTAGCTCCTACAATGAGCAGTTCTTC
CATSASSYNEQFF
>many|TRBD2|TRBJ2-2|TRBV7-9
TGTGCCAGCAGCTTATTTCCGGGAGGCCGATCCGCCGGGGAGCTGTTTTTT
CASSLFPGGRSAGELFF
>.|TRBD1|TRBJ1-1|TRBV12-3/TRBV12-4
TGTGCCAGCAGTTTACGGGACAGGGGGGGTACTGAAGCTTTCTTT
CASSLRDRGGTEAFF
>many|TRBD2|TRBJ2-1|TRBV9
TGTGCCAGCAGCAGCCGGACTAGCGGCGTTAGGAATGAGCAGTTCTTC
CASSSRTSGVRNEQFF
>.|.|TRBJ1-1|TRBV2
TGTGCCAGCAGTGAACTAGCGACCCCGAACACTGAAGCTTTCTTT
CASSELATPNTEAFF
>many|TRBD1|TRBJ1-1|TRBV7-6
TGTGCCAGCAGCCGGGACAGGGGAGAGATGAACACTGAAGCTTTCTTT
CASSRDRGEMNTEAFF
>many|.|TRBJ1-3|TRBV7-2
TGTGCCAGCAGCTTAGTGTCTGTTGGAAACACCATATATTTT
CASSLVSVGNTIYF
>many|TRBD2|TRBJ2-3|TRBV20-1
TGCAGTGCTAGTTCCCCAGGGACTAGCGGGAGCCCCGCAGATACGCAGTATTTT
CSASSPGTSGSPADTQYF
>.|.|TRBJ2-7|TRBV11-1
TGCGCCAGCAGCCAGTTACCGGGACTTCTCTACGAGCAGTACTTC
CASSQLPGLLYEQYF
>.|.|TRBJ2-1|TRBV20-1
TGCAGTGCTAGAGATCTACGGGTGAACGAGCAGTTCTTC
CSARDLRVNEQFF
>many|.|TRBJ2-1|TRBV20-1
TGCAGTGCTAGAGGGGGCGAGCAGTTCTTC
CSARGGEQFF
>many|.|TRBJ2-1|TRBV20-1
TGCAGTGCTAGGGACTCCTACAATGAGCAGTTCTTC
CSARDSYNEQFF
>.|.|TRBJ1-1|TRBV19
TGTGCCAGTAGTATCCCGAGGGGAACGAACACTGAAGCTTTCTTT
CASSIPRGTNTEAFF
>many|TRBD2|TRBJ2-5|TRBV7-8
TGTGCCAGCAGCTTCTCGCGGGGGGCACAGTACTTC
CASSFSRGAQYF
>many|.|TRBJ2-1|TRBV20-1
TGCAGTGCTAGAGATCTAGGAGTAAATGAGCAGTTCTTC
CSARDLGVNEQFF
>.|.|TRBJ1-1|TRBV30
TGTGCCTGGAGGGGGAGAGGGCGGATCAGTAGGGGTGAAGCTTTCTTT
CAWRGRGRISRGEAFF
>.|TRBD2|TRBJ2-5|TRBV18
TGTGCCAGCTCACCAAATCTGAGGACTACGAGCGGGAGGGAGGGGACCCAGTACTTC
CASSPNLRTTSGREGTQYF